This T cell receptor (beta chain) was captured in a study of T cell responses to AZD1222 COVID-19 vaccine. Findings and limits, study-wide: Repertoires were obtained only post-peak T cell response.

Data came from immunoSEQ multiplex PCR; TCRdb stores just in-frame clones and leaves some out. This sample has approximately 140,000 clones; approximately 91% occur once, and the top ten carry under 2%. For this clone: The antigen is unknown.

The specimen was peripheral blood, collected 28 days after the second AZD1222 dose. The clonotype comes from an adult who received the AZD1222 COVID-19 vaccine.

The CDR3 sequence is CAWRRVGGDNEQFF. The CDR3 DNA reads as TGTGCCTGGAGAAGGGTCGGGGGGGACAATGAGCAGTTCTTC. V is TRBV30 and J is TRBJ2-1, with 8 bases that match TRBD2. Germline V CDR1 and CDR2: GTSNPN, SVGIG (reference sequence). This CDR3 is 14 amino acids long. Trimming removed 3 bases from V and 5 bases from J; junction bases left unmatched: 6.